The T cell receptor beta chain described here comes from a study of blood T cell repertoires in COVID-19. About the research overall: COVID-19 samples, acute and convalescent, were from the United States, Italy and Spain. T cells, B-cell-depleted T cells, or PBMCs supplied cDNA or gDNA.

The CDR3 sequence is 16 residues long. Trimming cost V 5 bases and J 5 bases; bases outside gene matches: 11. Germline CDR1 is ENHRY and CDR2 is SYGVKD. Seattle patient enrollment occurred during active infection, with longitudinal follow-up thereafter. Authors' methods: By means of reference gene primer amplification, nucleated cell counts were estimated. Clones were read by immunoSEQ multiplex PCR, and TCRdb kept only the in-frame ones, dropping some. Clonal size and the V and J genes are those of that table, whereas D and trimming came from the DNA. The sample gives 150,000 to 200,000 clones, more than 75% of which show up once; around an eighth is in the top ten.

This receptor was obtained from a woman in her seventies with COVID-19, enrolled during active disease. Sequenced material: peripheral blood. The chain links TRBV10-3 to TRBJ2-7; TRBD2 agrees at 11 bases. The CDR3 coding sequence is TGTGCCATCAGTAGTGACACTAGCGGGAGTTTCCACGAGCAGTACTTC. It translates to CAISSDTSGSFHEQYF.